This TCR beta chain was sequenced during a study of cytomegalovirus exposure and HLA in healthy donors. Study-wide context: Among a few hundred genotyped donors, around 80% fell in the Caucasian-associated ancestry cluster.

Vbeta (60) and Jbeta (13) primers were used in the PCR. This table comes from immunoSEQ multiplex PCR, and its TCRdb copy is limited to in-frame clones, with some not included. The sample lists more than 95,000 clones, 76% occurring once. V shed 5 bases and J shed 2 bases, with 21 bases lying between them. The CDR3 is 17 residues long. Germline V gene sequence: CDR1 PRHDT, CDR2 FYEKMQ (reference sequence). General study findings and limits: In vitro testing confirmed a few CMV-associated chains as specific for CMV antigens. Researchers reportedly found TCR beta sequences accurately predicted most subjects' HLA-A and HLA-B alleles.

Concerning this clone itself: Its antigen is not identified.

Sequencing was done on a sample of PBMCs. This rearrangement joins TRBV13 to TRBJ2-5; tentatively, D is TRBD1 (6 bases). This receptor was taken from a man aged 35 to 55 in good health and CMV-seropositive. This chain's CDR3 is CASSLTEGTWKQETQYF. CDR3 DNA: TGTGCCAGCAGCCTAACGGAAGGGACATGGAAACAAGAGACCCAGTACTTC.